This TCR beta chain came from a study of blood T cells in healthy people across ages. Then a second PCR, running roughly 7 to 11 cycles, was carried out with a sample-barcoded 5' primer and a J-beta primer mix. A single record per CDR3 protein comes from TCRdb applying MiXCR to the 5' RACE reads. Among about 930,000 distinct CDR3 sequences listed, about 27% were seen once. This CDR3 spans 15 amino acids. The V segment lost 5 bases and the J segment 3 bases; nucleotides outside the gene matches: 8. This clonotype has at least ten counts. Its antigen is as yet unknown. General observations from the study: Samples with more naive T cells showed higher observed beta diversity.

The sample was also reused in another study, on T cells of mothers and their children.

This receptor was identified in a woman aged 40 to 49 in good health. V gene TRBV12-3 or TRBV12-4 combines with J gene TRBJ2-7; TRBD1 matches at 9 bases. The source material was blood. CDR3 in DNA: TGTGCCAGCAGTCCGGAGGACAGGGGACACTACGAGCAGTACTTC. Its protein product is CASSPEDRGHYEQYF.